This T cell receptor (beta chain) was captured by sequencing in a study of T cells after posttransplantation cyclophosphamide. Looked up from germline, CDR1 is SGHTS and CDR2 is YDEGEE. V lost 7 bases and J lost 1; bases outside the gene matches: 8. The CDR3 is 14 residues long. As for this clone: Antigen: not known.

Study-wide findings and caveats: Later blood repertoires were often dominated by clones from the donor CD8+ memory compartment.

Repertoires were generated with immunoSEQ multiplex PCR, while TCRdb's copy carries only in-frame clones and drops some. The sample records tens of thousands of clones, about 97% being singletons. Cells defined as naive were viable CD3+CD4+ or CD3+CD8+ and CCR7+CD45RA+CD45RO-CD95-CD27+CD28+. Sequenced: naive CD4+ T cells sorted from PBMCs. The receptor's source is a man aged 50 to 59 in good health, CMV-negative, and a related stem cell transplant donor. The rearrangement joins TRBV5-8 to TRBJ2-7, with 7 bases identical to TRBD1. The CDR3 region is CASAWTGASYEQYF. The CDR3 nucleotides are TGTGCCAGCGCCTGGACAGGCGCGTCCTACGAGCAGTACTTC.